Each of the 32 T cell receptor beta chains below was sequenced from the same sample in a study of control samples from healthy donors and cancer patients. The table came from immunoSEQ multiplex PCR; TCRdb's copy has only in-frame clones and leaves some out. The sample includes 45,000 or so clones, around 87% seen only once; the top ten take roughly 10%. The sequenced sample consisted of PBMCs. These receptors were obtained from a woman aged 55 to 70 with lung cancer.

The chain has TRBV7-9 and TRBJ2-7; D might be TRBD1 (6 bases). V gave up 5 bases and J gave up 10 bases, with 15 bases separating them. CDR3 length equals 12 residues. CDR1 and CDR2 from the germline V gene are SEHNR and FQNEAQ (reference sequence). Here the CDR3 reads CASSAALGHQYF. In DNA, the CDR3 is TGTGCCAGCAGCGCAGCATTGGGACACCAGTACTTC.

This sequence joins TRBV5-1 and TRBJ2-5; 11 nucleotides align to TRBD1. The CDR3 consists of 19 residues. Germline V gene lookup returns CDR1 SGHRS and CDR2 YFSETQ. J was trimmed by 2 bases and V by 0 bases; bases with no gene match: 12. The CDR3 region has the DNA TGCGCCAGCAGCTTGGTCCCGGCCGCGGGACAGGGGGTTCAAGAGACCCAGTACTTC. Encoded protein: CASSLVPAAGQGVQETQYF.

This clone was observed a few times. The V and J genes are TRBV6-5 and TRBJ1-2; D call uncertain. The CDR3 has 13 residues. Germline loops: CDR1 MNHEY, CDR2 SVGAGI. The V end lost 6 bases, the J end lost 2 bases, and 10 bases lay between the germline ends. CDR3 bases: TGTGCCAGCAGGTTACAGCGGAACTATGGCTACACCTTC. Its protein is CASRLQRNYGYTF.

The J gene is TRBJ1-1, the V gene TRBV7-2; D possibly corresponds to TRBD1 (5 bases). The CDR3 sequence is 13 residues long. The ends were cut back, 6 bases at V and 7 bases at J, with 15 bases in the middle. The germline gives CDR1 SGHTA, CDR2 FQGNSA. CDR3 residues: CASRFRVEDEAFF. The CDR3 DNA sequence: TGTGCCAGCAGGTTCAGGGTGGAGGATGAAGCTTTCTTT. The variable domain in full, with the rest retrieved from reference TRBV7-2 and TRBJ1-1, is GAGVSQSPSNKVTEKGKDVELRCDPISGHTALYWYRQSLGQGLEFLIYFQGNSAPDKSGLPSDRFSAERTGGSVSTLTIQRTQQEDSAVYLCASRFRVEDEAFFGQGTRLTVV.

Here the CDR3 reads CASSPFVPDTGNTIYF. The DNA of the CDR3 is TGTGCCAGCAGCCCCTTCGTCCCCGACACTGGAAACACCATATATTTT. The V call is TRBV9, the J call TRBJ1-3; D uncertain. Trimming took off 4 bases at V and 2 bases at J, with 16 bases between the two ends. CDR1 and CDR2 (germline): SGDLS, YYNGEE. The length of the CDR3 is 16 residues.

This chain joins TRBV5-1 and TRBJ2-3; perhaps TRBD1 as D (6 bases). Germline V lookup: CDR1 SGHRS, CDR2 YFSETQ. Trimming shortened V by 0 bases and J by 3 bases, and 11 bases separated the two germline ends. The CDR3 has 15 amino acids. The CDR3: CASSLVSGVTDTQYF. The CDR3 DNA follows: TGCGCCAGCAGCTTGGTCTCAGGGGTAACAGATACGCAGTATTTT.

The chain carries TRBV7-3 and TRBJ2-1; a weak D match, TRBD2 (5 bases). This CDR3 is 14 amino acids long. The V gene's germline CDR1 is SGHTA and CDR2 FQGTGA. The V end lost 1 base, the J end lost 6 bases, and 10 bases lay between the germline ends. The chain's CDR3 is CASSLMRDSNEQFF. The CDR3 bases are TGTGCCAGCAGCTTAATGAGGGATAGCAATGAGCAGTTCTTC.

The chain recombines TRBV6-5 with TRBJ2-3; D not certain. The CDR3 contains 15 residues. Looked up from germline, CDR1 is MNHEY and CDR2 is SVGAGI. The V end was cut by 8 bases, the J end by 2 bases, with 17 bases between. CDR3 sequence reads: CASGPPDLHTDTQYF. CDR3 coding DNA: TGTGCCAGCGGTCCACCCGACCTACACACAGATACGCAGTATTTT.

This clone was counted only a few times. The V call is TRBV11-3, the J call TRBJ2-6; 8 nucleotides match TRBD1. V was pared by 5 bases and J by 0 bases, with 6 bases of the junction left unmatched. The V gene's germline CDR1 is SGHNT and CDR2 YENEEA. The CDR3 length is 17 residues. The CDR3 DNA is TGTGCCAGCAGCCCAGGACAGGGAAGCTCTGGGGCCAACGTCCTGACTTTC. Translated, it gives CASSPGQGSSGANVLTF. The whole variable domain, filled in from reference TRBV11-3 and TRBJ2-6, reads EAGVVQSPRYKIIEKKQPVAFWCNPISGHNTLYWYLQNLGQGPELLIRYENEEAVDDSQLPKDRFSAERLKGVDSTLKIQPAELGDSAVYLCASSPGQGSSGANVLTFGAGSRLTVL.

The gene calls are TRBV3-1 (or the pseudogene TRBV3-2) and TRBJ2-7, with D unresolved. V was shortened by 0 bases and J by 4 bases, with 10 bases between the two germline ends. Per the germline V gene, CDR1 is LGHDT and CDR2 is YNNKEL (reference sequence). The CDR3 length is 14 residues. The CDR3 DNA follows: TGTGCCAGCAGCCAAGATCTCAGTTTATACGAGCAGTACTTC. The encoded protein is CASSQDLSLYEQYF.

J is TRBJ1-5 and V is TRBV10-2, with 8 bases identical to TRBD1. CDR3 length equals 14 residues. Germline trimming cut 7 bases from V and 1 base from J; bases unmatched to any gene: 3. Germline CDR1 and CDR2: WSHSY and SAAADI. CDR3 bases: TGCGCCAGCAAGGACAGGGACAGCAATCAGCCCCAGCATTTT. Amino acid sequence: CASKDRDSNQPQHF.

The V and J genes are TRBV7-3 and TRBJ2-7; 9 bases fit TRBD1. The CDR3 sequence is 15 residues long. The trim removed 2 bases at V and 3 bases at J, leaving 5 bases unmatched. CDR1 is SGHTA, CDR2 FQGTGA, per germline. The CDR3 region has the DNA TGTGCCAGCAGCTTAGAACAGGGGGCCATCTACGAGCAGTACTTC. This translates into CASSLEQGAIYEQYF.

On this clone: One junction end does not reproduce the germline sequence, and a read error may be involved. The V gene is TRBV5-6, the J gene TRBJ1-2, with 10 positions matching TRBD1. From germline, CDR1 is SGHDT and CDR2 YYEEEE. The CDR3 loop spans 14 amino acids. Here the CDR3 reads CASNLDRGYYGYTF. The CDR3 nucleotides read TGTGCCAGCAACTTGGACAGGGGGTACTATGGCTACACCTTC.

This sequence joins TRBV5-1 and TRBJ1-2; 7 bases are a match to TRBD1. This CDR3 is built from 13 residues. CDR1 and CDR2 from the germline V gene are SGHRS and YFSETQ. The ends lost 4 bases at V and 3 bases at J; junction bases unmatched: 3. For the CDR3, the DNA is TGCGCCAGCAGCAGAACAGGGGACTATGGCTACACCTTC. Translated: CASSRTGDYGYTF.

The chain recombines TRBV5-5 with TRBJ2-1, with 12 bases lining up with TRBD2. Germline assignment: CDR1 SGHKS and CDR2 YYEKEE (reference sequence). V dropped 4 bases and J dropped 14; count of bases not matched to a gene: 13. The CDR3 runs 15 residues. In nucleotides, the CDR3 is TGTGCCAGCAGCCCTACCCGACTAGCGGGAGAAATGGAGTTCTTC. This sequence encodes CASSPTRLAGEMEFF.

V is TRBV27 and J is TRBJ2-2, with D hard to call. Trimming left V 6 bases short and J 7 bases short, with 12 bases between. Germline CDR1 is MNHEY and CDR2 is SMNVEV (reference sequence). The CDR3 consists of 13 residues. CDR3 protein: CASRSRMFGELFF. The DNA for the CDR3 is TGTGCCAGCAGATCTAGGATGTTCGGGGAGCTGTTTTTT.

This chain joins TRBV4-3 and TRBJ2-1, with D maybe TRBD2 (6 bases). Germline assignment: CDR1 LGHNA and CDR2 YSLEER. Trimming stripped 4 bases from V and 0 bases from J, with 10 bases between. There are 15 residues in the CDR3. CDR3 loop: CASSLADNSYNEQFF. As DNA, the CDR3 is TGCGCCAGCAGCCTAGCGGACAACTCCTACAATGAGCAGTTCTTC.

V usage is TRBV15 and J usage is TRBJ2-7; D is unclear. Germline V gene sequence: CDR1 LNHNV, CDR2 YYDKDF (reference sequence). The V end lost 0 bases, the J end lost 7 bases, and 19 bases lay between the germline ends. This CDR3 spans 16 amino acids. CDR3 region: CATSRDRMADLREQYF. The CDR3 coding sequence is TGTGCCACCAGCAGAGATAGGATGGCGGACCTACGGGAGCAGTACTTC. Supplemented by reference TRBV15 and TRBJ2-7, the full variable domain reads DAMVIQNPRYQVTQFGKPVTLSCSQTLNHNVMYWYQQKSSQAPKLLFHYYDKDFNNEADTPDNFQSRRPNTSFCFLDIRSPGLGDTAMYLCATSRDRMADLREQYFGPGTRLTVT.

The chain links TRBV4-1 to TRBJ2-1; 8 bases agree with TRBD2. After removal of 1 base from V and 2 bases from J, the junction contained 4 bases not matched to a gene. The V gene's germline CDR1 is MGHRA and CDR2 YSYEKL. There are 16 residues in the CDR3. CDR3 loop: CASSQVWRGAYNEQFF. The CDR3 DNA is TGCGCCAGCAGCCAAGTATGGCGGGGGGCCTACAATGAGCAGTTCTTC.

The chain uses TRBV9 and TRBJ2-3; 7 bases are shared with TRBD2. Germline CDR1 SGDLS, CDR2 YYNGEE. This CDR3 is built from 14 residues. The junction had 2 bases not matched to a gene; V was cut back by 1 base and J by 3 bases. The CDR3 reads CASSVWEGTDTQYF. CDR3 nucleotide sequence: TGTGCCAGCAGCGTATGGGAGGGGACAGATACGCAGTATTTT.

The gene calls are TRBV28 and TRBJ1-3, with D unclear. Between the trimmed V and J ends, which lost 5 bases and 5 bases, there was a span of 13 bases. Per the germline V gene, CDR1 is MDHEN and CDR2 is SYDVKM. This CDR3 has 14 residues. CDR3 sequence reads: CASSPLHMRNTIYF. The CDR3 region has the DNA TGTGCCAGCAGTCCTCTCCACATGCGAAACACCATATATTTT.

V is TRBV27 and J is TRBJ1-4; maybe TRBD1 (5 bases). Germline assignment: CDR1 MNHEY and CDR2 SMNVEV (reference sequence). The CDR3 length is 14 residues. Trimming left V 6 bases short and J 7 bases short, with 15 bases between. The CDR3 protein is CASSMTALSEKLFF. In nucleotides, the CDR3 is TGTGCCAGCAGCATGACAGCCCTAAGTGAAAAACTGTTTTTT.

The chain employs TRBV27 and TRBJ2-3; 7 positions agree with TRBD1. Germline CDR1 reads MNHEY; CDR2 reads SMNVEV (reference sequence). V trimming: 6 bases; J trimming: 4 bases; junction bases outside the gene matches: 4. This CDR3 region has 13 residues. The CDR3 DNA is TGTGCCAGCAGCCGACAGGGTCCAGATACGCAGTATTTT. Its protein product is CASSRQGPDTQYF.

The chain couples TRBV7-2 to TRBJ1-5, with D perhaps TRBD1 (5 bases). Germline CDR1 is SGHTA and CDR2 is FQGNSA. The V end was cut by 3 bases, the J end by 3 bases, with 9 bases between. CDR3 length: 14 residues. CDR3 nucleotides: TGTGCCAGCAGCTTCGACAGCGACAATCAGCCCCAGCATTTT. Its protein is CASSFDSDNQPQHF.

The chain uses TRBV5-1 and TRBJ2-5; 10 nucleotides agree with TRBD1. The CDR3 runs to 15 residues. CDR1 and CDR2 from the germline V gene are SGHRS and YFSETQ. Trimming at V came to 2 bases and at J to 4 bases, leaving 5 bases not matched to a gene. CDR3 DNA: TGCGCCAGCAGCTTAGGGACAGGGGCCACAGAGACCCAGTACTTC. Translated, it gives CASSLGTGATETQYF.

This chain connects TRBV6-5 to TRBJ1-1; no reliable D call. The CDR3 runs to 14 residues. The V end lost 0 bases, the J end lost 4 bases, and 9 bases lay between the germline ends. Germline CDR1 and CDR2: MNHEY and SVGAGI. CDR3 nucleotide sequence: TGTGCCAGCAGTTACTCGACCCGGTTCACTGAAGCTTTCTTT. This codes for CASSYSTRFTEAFF.

The rearrangement joins TRBV7-9 to TRBJ1-3; no clear D gene. Deletions cut 5 bases from V and 7 bases from J, with 15 bases between. CDR1 is SEHNR and CDR2 is FQNEAQ in the germline V gene (reference sequence). The CDR3 is 14 residues long. DNA of the CDR3: TGTGCCAGCAGCCCCCTATCTGGGAGGAACACCATATATTTT. Translated: CASSPLSGRNTIYF.

The V gene is TRBV30, the J gene TRBJ2-3; D call uncertain. Germline V gene sequence: CDR1 GTSNPN, CDR2 SVGIG (reference sequence). This CDR3 comprises 15 residues. V was trimmed by 3 bases and J by 1 base, leaving 14 bases between them. The CDR3 loop is CAWSNIIRGTDTQYF. CDR3 nucleotides: TGTGCCTGGAGCAACATTATTAGGGGCACAGATACGCAGTATTTT.

The V and J genes are TRBV19 and TRBJ1-5, with D possibly being TRBD1 (5 bases). The V and J ends lost 5 bases and 8 bases respectively, with 22 bases between them. The CDR3 sequence is 16 residues long. From germline, CDR1 is LNHDA and CDR2 SQIVND (reference sequence). This CDR3 is CASSPGGGAAGEPQHF. The CDR3 nucleotides are TGTGCCAGTAGTCCCGGCGGAGGGGCGGCGGGTGAGCCCCAGCATTTT.

J is TRBJ2-3 and V is TRBV12-3 or TRBV12-4; D ambiguous. Trimming removed 8 bases from V and 4 bases from J, with 7 bases in between. The CDR3 loop spans 11 amino acids. The CDR3, as DNA: TGTGCCAGCCGGTCAGCAGATACGCAGTATTTT. This translates into CASRSADTQYF.

The J gene is TRBJ2-7, the V gene TRBV5-1; possibly TRBD1 for D (6 bases). CDR1 and CDR2 from the germline V gene are SGHRS and YFSETQ. This CDR3 region has 14 residues. The V end was cut by 5 bases, the J end by 3 bases, with 15 bases between. CDR3 in DNA: TGCGCCAGCAGTCCTCAAGGACAGATCTACGAGCAGTACTTC. Its protein is CASSPQGQIYEQYF.

V is TRBV5-1 and J is TRBJ2-3; D unresolved. The CDR3 sequence is 13 residues long. V lost 3 bases, J lost 1 base, and 6 bases lay in between. CDR1 SGHRS and CDR2 YFSETQ come from the germline V gene. The CDR3 region has the DNA TGCGCCAGCAGCTCGGTAGGCACAGATACGCAGTATTTT. Protein: CASSSVGTDTQYF.